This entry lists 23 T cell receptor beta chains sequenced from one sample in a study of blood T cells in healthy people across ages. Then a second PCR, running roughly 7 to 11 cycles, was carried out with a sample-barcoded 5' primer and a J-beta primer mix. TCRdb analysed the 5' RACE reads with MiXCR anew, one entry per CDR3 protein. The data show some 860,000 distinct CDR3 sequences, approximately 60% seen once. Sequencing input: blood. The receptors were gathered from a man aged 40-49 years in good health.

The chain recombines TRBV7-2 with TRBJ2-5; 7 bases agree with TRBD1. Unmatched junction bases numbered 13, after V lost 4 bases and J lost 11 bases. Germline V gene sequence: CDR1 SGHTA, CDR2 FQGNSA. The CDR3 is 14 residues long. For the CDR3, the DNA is TGTGCCAGCAGCTCTAGGGACAGCGGTGATGAGCAGTACTTC. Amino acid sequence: CASSSRDSGDEQYF.

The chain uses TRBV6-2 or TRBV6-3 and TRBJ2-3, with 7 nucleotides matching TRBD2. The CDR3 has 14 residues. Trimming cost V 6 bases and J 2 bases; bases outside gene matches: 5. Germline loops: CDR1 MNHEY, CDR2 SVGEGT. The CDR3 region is CASREAGVTDTQYF. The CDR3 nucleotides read TGTGCCAGCAGGGAGGCGGGGGTCACAGATACGCAGTATTTT.

CDR3 amino acids: CASSLVSGWRLSYNEQFF. The CDR3 bases are TGTGCCAGCAGCTTAGTTAGCGGTTGGAGGCTAAGCTACAATGAGCAGTTCTTC. J is TRBJ2-1 and V is TRBV7-2; possibly TRBD2 for D (6 bases). Trimming took 1 base from V and 3 from J, leaving 19 bases between them. The V gene's germline CDR1 is SGHTA and CDR2 FQGNSA. This CDR3 has 18 amino acids.

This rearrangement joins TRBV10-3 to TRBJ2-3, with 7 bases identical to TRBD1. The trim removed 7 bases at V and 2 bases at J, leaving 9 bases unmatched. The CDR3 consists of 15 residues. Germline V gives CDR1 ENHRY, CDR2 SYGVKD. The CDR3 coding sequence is TGTGCCATCACACGAAGGGGGCTCCACACAGATACGCAGTATTTT. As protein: CAITRRGLHTDTQYF.

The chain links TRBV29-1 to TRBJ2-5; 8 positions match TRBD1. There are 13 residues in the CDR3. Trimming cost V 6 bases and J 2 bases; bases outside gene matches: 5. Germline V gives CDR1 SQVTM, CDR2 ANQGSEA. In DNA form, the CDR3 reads TGCAGCGTGGGGACAGGCTTACAAGAGACCCAGTACTTC. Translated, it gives CSVGTGLQETQYF.

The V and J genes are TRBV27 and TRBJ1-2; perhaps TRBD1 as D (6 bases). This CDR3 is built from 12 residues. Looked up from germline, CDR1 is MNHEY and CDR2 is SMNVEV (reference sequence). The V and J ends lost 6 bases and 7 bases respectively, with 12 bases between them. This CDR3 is CASSVLGGGYTF. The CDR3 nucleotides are TGTGCCAGCAGCGTGTTAGGGGGTGGCTACACCTTC.

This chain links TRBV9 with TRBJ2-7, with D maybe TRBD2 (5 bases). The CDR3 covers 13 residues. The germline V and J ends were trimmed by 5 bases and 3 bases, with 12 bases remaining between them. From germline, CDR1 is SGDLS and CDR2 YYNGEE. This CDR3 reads CASSEGWGYEQYF. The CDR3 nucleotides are TGTGCCAGCAGTGAGGGTTGGGGCTACGAGCAGTACTTC.

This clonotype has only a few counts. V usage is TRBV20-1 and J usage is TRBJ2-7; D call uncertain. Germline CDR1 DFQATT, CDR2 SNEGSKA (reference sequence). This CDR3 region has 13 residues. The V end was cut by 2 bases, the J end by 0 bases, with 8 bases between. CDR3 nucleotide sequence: TGCAGTGCTAGAAGGGCGATCTCCTACGAGCAGTACTTC. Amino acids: CSARRAISYEQYF.

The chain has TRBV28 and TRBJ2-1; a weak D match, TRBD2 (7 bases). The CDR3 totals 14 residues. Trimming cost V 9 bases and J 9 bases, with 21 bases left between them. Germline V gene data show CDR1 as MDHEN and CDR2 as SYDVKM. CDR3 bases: TGTGCCAGTACGAAGGGGGGGGGCCTCGTTGAGCAGTTCTTC. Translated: CASTKGGGLVEQFF.

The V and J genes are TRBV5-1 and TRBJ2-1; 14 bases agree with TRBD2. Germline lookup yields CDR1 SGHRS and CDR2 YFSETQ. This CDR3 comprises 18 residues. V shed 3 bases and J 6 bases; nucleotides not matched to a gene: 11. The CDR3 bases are TGCGCCAGCAGCTCTGCGACTAGCGGGGGGGCGGGTTTCAATGAGCAGTTCTTC. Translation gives CASSSATSGGAGFNEQFF. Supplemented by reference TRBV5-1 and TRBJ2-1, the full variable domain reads KAGVTQTPRYLIKTRGQQVTLSCSPISGHRSVSWYQQTPGQGLQFLFEYFSETQRNKGNFPGRFSGRQFSNSRSEMNVSTLELGDSALYLCASSSATSGGAGFNEQFFGPGTRLTVL.

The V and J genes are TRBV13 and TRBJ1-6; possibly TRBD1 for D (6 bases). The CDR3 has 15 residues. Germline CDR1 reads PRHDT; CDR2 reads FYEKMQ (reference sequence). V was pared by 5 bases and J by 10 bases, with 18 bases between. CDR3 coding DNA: TGTGCCAGCAGCCGGACAGCCGGGACGAGGTCACCCCTCCACTTT. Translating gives CASSRTAGTRSPLHF.

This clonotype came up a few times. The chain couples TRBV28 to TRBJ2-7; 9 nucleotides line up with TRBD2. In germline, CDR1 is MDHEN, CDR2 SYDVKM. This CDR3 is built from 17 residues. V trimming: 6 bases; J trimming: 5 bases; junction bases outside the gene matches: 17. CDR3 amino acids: CASRPWVAGVRSNEQYF. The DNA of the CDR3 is TGTGCCAGCAGGCCCTGGGTAGCGGGAGTTCGGAGTAACGAGCAGTACTTC. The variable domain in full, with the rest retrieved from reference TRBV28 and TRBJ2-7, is DVKVTQSSRYLVKRTGEKVFLECVQDMDHENMFWYRQDPGLGLRLIYFSYDVKMKEKGDIPEGYSVSREKKERFSLILESASTNQTSMYLCASRPWVAGVRSNEQYFGPGTRLTVT.

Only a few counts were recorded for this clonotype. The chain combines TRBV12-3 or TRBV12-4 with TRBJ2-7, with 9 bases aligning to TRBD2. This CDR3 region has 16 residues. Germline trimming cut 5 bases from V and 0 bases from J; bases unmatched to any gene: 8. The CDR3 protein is CASSPRTSAYSYEQYF. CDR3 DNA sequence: TGTGCCAGCAGTCCCCGGACTAGCGCGTACTCCTACGAGCAGTACTTC.

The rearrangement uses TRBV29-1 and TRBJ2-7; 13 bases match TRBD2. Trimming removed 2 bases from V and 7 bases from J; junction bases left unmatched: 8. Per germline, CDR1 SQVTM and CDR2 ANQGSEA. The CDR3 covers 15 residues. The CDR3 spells CSVERLAGGAGEQYF. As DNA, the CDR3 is TGCAGCGTTGAACGACTAGCGGGAGGTGCGGGGGAGCAGTACTTC.

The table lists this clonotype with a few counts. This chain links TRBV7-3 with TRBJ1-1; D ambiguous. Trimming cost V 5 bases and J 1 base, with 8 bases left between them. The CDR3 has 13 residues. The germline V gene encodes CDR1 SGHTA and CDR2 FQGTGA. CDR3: CASSADTNTEAFF. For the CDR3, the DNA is TGTGCCAGCAGCGCCGACACGAACACTGAAGCTTTCTTT.

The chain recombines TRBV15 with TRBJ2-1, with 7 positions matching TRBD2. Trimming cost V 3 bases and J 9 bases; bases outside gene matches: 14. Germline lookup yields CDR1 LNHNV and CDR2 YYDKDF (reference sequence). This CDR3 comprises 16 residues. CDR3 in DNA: TGTGCCACCAGCAGGATACGGGGACTAATTATTTCTGAGCAGTTCTTC. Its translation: CATSRIRGLIISEQFF.

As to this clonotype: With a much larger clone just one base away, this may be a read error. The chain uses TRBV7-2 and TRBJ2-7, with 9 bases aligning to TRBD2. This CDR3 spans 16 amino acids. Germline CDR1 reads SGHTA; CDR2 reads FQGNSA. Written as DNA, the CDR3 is TGTGCCCGCAGCACCCACTGGGCTAGCGGGAAATACGAGCAGTACTTC. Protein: CARSTHWASGKYEQYF.

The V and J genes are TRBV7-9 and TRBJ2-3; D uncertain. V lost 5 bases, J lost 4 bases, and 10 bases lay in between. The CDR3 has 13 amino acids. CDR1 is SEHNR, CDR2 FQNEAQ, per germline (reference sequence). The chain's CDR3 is CASSRAGADTQYF. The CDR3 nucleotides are TGTGCCAGCAGCCGAGCCGGTGCAGATACGCAGTATTTT.

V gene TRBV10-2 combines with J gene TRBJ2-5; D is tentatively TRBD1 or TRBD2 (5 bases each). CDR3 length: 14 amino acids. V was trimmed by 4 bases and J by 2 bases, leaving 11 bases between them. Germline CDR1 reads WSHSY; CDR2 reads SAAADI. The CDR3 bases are TGCGCCAGCAGTGGCCGGGGCTTTCAAGAGACCCAGTACTTC. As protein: CASSGRGFQETQYF.

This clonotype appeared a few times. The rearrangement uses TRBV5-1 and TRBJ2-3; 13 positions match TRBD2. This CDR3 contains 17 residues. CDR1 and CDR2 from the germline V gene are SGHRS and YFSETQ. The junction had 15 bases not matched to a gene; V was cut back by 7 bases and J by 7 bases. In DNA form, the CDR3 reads TGCGCCAGCGGGCCAGGGACTAGCGGGACCACGGGAAATACGCAGTATTTT. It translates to CASGPGTSGTTGNTQYF.

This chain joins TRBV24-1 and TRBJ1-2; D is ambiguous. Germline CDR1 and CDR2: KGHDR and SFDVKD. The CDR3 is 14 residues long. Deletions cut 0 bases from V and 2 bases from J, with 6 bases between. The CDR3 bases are TGTGCCACCAGTGATTTGCAGGAAAACTATGGCTACACCTTC. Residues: CATSDLQENYGYTF.

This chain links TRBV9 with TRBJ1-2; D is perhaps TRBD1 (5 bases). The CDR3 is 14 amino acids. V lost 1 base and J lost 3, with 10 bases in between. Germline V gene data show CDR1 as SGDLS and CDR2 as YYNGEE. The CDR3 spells CASSVLGEDYGYTF. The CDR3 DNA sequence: TGTGCCAGCAGCGTACTGGGGGAAGACTATGGCTACACCTTC.

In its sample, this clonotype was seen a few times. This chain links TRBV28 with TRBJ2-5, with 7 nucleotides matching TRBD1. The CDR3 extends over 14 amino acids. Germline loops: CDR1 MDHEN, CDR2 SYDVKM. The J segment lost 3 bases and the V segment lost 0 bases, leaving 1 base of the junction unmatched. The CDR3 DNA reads TGTGCCAGCAGTTTATGGGGACAGAAAGAGACCCAGTACTTC. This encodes CASSLWGQKETQYF.